This T cell receptor (beta chain) was profiled in a study of blood T cell repertoires in COVID-19. In its sample, this clone was seen once. The assay was immunoSEQ multiplex PCR, and TCRdb's table has in-frame clones only and misses some. This sample carries roughly 200,000 clones, about 85% of them seen once, and the ten largest clones take about 1.8%. Losses at the gene ends were 0 bases for V and 3 bases for J; bases not matched to a gene: 4. Germline loops: CDR1 MNHEY, CDR2 SVGAGI. This CDR3 is 15 amino acids long. The genes are TRBV6-5 and TRBJ2-7, with 8 positions matching TRBD1. The TCR originated in a man in his 70s with acute or convalescent COVID-19. The sequencing sample was made of peripheral blood. Here the CDR3 reads CASSYSDRGVYEQYF. CDR3 nucleotide sequence: TGTGCCAGCAGTTACTCAGACAGGGGCGTCTACGAGCAGTACTTC.